This T cell receptor (beta chain) was found in a study of blood T cell repertoires in COVID-19. Method: immunoSEQ multiplex PCR; TCRdb's copy keeps in-frame clones and lacks some. Counted here are approximately 100,000 clones, about nine tenths occurring once; the ten biggest clones make up 0.97%. The CDR3 is 17 amino acids. The V gene lost 4 bases and the J gene lost 0 bases, with 14 bases spanning the gap. The germline V gene encodes CDR1 SGHRS and CDR2 YFSETQ. What was sequenced was peripheral blood. This clonotype was obtained from a man between 60 and 70 years old with acute or convalescent COVID-19. This chain uses TRBV5-1 with TRBJ2-6; D call uncertain. CDR3 residues: CASSRTPQDSGANVLTF. The CDR3 DNA is TGCGCCAGCAGCCGCACACCTCAGGACTCTGGGGCCAACGTCCTGACTTTC.